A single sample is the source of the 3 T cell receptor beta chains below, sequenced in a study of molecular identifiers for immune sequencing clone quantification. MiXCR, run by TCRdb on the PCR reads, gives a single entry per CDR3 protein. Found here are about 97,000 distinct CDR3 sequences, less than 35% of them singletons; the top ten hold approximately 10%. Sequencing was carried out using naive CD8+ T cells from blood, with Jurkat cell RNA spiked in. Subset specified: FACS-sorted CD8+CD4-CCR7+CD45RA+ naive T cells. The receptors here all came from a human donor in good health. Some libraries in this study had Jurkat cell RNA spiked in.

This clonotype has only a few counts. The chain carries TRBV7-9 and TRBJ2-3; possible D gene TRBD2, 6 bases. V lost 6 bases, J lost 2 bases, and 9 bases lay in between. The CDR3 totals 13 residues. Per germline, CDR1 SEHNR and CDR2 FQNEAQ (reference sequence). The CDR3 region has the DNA TGTGCCAGCAGAGGAGGGAACACAGATACGCAGTATTTT. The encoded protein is CASRGGNTDTQYF.

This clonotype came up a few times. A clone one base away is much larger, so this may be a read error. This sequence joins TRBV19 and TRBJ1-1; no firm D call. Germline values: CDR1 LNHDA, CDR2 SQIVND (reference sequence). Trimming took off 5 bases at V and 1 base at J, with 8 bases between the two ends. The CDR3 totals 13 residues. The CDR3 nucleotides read TGTGCCAGTAGTTTAGCAGCGAACACTGAAGCTTTCTTT. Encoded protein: CASSLAANTEAFF.

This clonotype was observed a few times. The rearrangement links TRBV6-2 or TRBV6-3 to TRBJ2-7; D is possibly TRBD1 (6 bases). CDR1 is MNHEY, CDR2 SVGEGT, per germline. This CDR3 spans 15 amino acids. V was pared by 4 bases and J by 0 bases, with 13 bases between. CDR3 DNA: TGTGCCAGCAGTTCCCCGTACAGGGCCTCCTACGAGCAGTACTTC. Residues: CASSSPYRASYEQYF.